The T cell receptor beta chain described here comes from a study of OX40 agonist ivuxolimab in advanced cancers. Germline trimming cut 5 bases from V and 3 bases from J; bases unmatched to any gene: 12. This CDR3 spans 17 amino acids. Germline CDR1 and CDR2: SGHAT and FQNNGV. Libraries were prepared by immunoSEQ multiplex PCR; TCRdb keeps only in-frame clonotypes and omits some of them. Here the sample spans roughly 60,000 clones, about 90% being singletons. This specimen consisted of CD4+ or CD8+ T cells sorted from blood, obtained in a trial of the OX40 agonist ivuxolimab. The chain recombines TRBV11-2 with TRBJ1-2, with 10 bases that match TRBD1. This sequence originates from an adult with an advanced solid tumor such as melanoma, head and neck, liver or kidney cancer. The CDR3 here is CASSPSRDRGIDYGYTF. The DNA for the CDR3 is TGTGCCAGCAGCCCGTCCCGGGACAGGGGAATTGACTATGGCTACACCTTC.